A single sample is the source of the 19 T cell receptor beta chains below, sequenced in a study of blood T cells in healthy people across ages. Combining a sample-barcoded 5' primer with a J-beta primer mix, a second PCR ran for 7 to 11 cycles. A single record per CDR3 protein comes from TCRdb applying MiXCR to the 5' RACE reads. The table includes under 750,000 distinct CDR3 sequences, 45% to 55% detected once. Sequenced: blood. Receptors were obtained from a man older than 75 in good health.

This clonotype has only a few counts. In DNA, the CDR3 is TGTGCCAGCAGCTTAGTTGTCAGCATGAACACTGAAGCTTTCTTT. Translated: CASSLVVSMNTEAFF. V and J are TRBV11-2 and TRBJ1-1; no clear D gene. In germline, CDR1 is SGHAT, CDR2 FQNNGV. V was pared by 1 base and J by 0 bases, with 9 bases between. The CDR3 totals 15 residues. Complete variable domain (other parts from reference TRBV11-2 and TRBJ1-1): EAGVAQSPRYKIIEKRQSVAFWCNPISGHATLYWYQQILGQGPKLLIQFQNNGVVDDSQLPKDRFSAERLKGVDSTLKIQPAKLEDSAVYLCASSLVVSMNTEAFFGQGTRLTVV.

V usage is TRBV29-1 and J usage is TRBJ1-2, with D perhaps matching TRBD1 (6 bases). V lost 6 bases and J lost 6, with 14 bases in between. Germline V gene data show CDR1 as SQVTM and CDR2 as ANQGSEA. The CDR3 covers 12 residues. The CDR3 here is CSVEQGFDGYTF. The CDR3 region has the DNA TGCAGCGTCGAACAGGGATTTGATGGCTACACCTTC.

The genes are TRBV7-3 and TRBJ2-1; D is unclear. V gave up 2 bases and J gave up 3 bases, with 8 bases separating them. Germline V gene data show CDR1 as SGHTA and CDR2 as FQGTGA. The CDR3 length is 14 residues. The CDR3 bases are TGTGCCAGCAGCTTAGGGGAATTCTACAATGAGCAGTTCTTC. Residues: CASSLGEFYNEQFF.

This chain joins TRBV24-1 and TRBJ1-5, with TRBD1 identical over 8 bases. The CDR3 covers 16 residues. CDR1 KGHDR and CDR2 SFDVKD come from the germline V gene. J lost 2 bases, V lost 2 bases, and 4 bases had no gene match. CDR3 region: CATSDSKTGGNQPQHF. As DNA, the CDR3 is TGTGCCACCAGTGATTCAAAGACAGGGGGCAATCAGCCCCAGCATTTT.

The chain employs TRBV5-1 and TRBJ2-3; D not certain. This CDR3 has 13 residues. V was trimmed by 3 bases and J by 0 bases, leaving 5 bases between them. The germline V gene encodes CDR1 SGHRS and CDR2 YFSETQ. CDR3 in amino acids: CASSSTSTDTQYF. In nucleotides, the CDR3 is TGCGCCAGCAGCTCAACTAGCACAGATACGCAGTATTTT.

This clonotype was recorded only once. This sequence joins TRBV5-5 and TRBJ2-7; a weak D match, TRBD2 (7 bases). The ends were cut back, 4 bases at V and 2 bases at J, with 13 bases in the middle. The CDR3 sequence is 14 residues long. Germline values: CDR1 SGHKS, CDR2 YYEKEE (reference sequence). CDR3 region: CASSRGAPAYEQYF. The DNA for the CDR3 is TGTGCCAGCAGCCGGGGGGCCCCGGCCTACGAGCAGTACTTC.

This clonotype has more than one count but fewer than ten. The chain recombines TRBV2 with TRBJ2-6, with D hard to call. CDR1 SNHLY and CDR2 FYNNEI come from the germline V gene. Between the trimmed V and J ends, which lost 10 bases and 3 bases, there was a span of 13 bases. The CDR3 sequence is 14 residues long. The CDR3 sequence: CATSMGLGANVLTF. The CDR3 DNA sequence: TGTGCCACCTCGATGGGCCTTGGGGCCAACGTCCTGACTTTC.

This sequence joins TRBV27 and TRBJ2-1; 13 bases match TRBD2. Germline lookup yields CDR1 MNHEY and CDR2 SMNVEV (reference sequence). This CDR3 spans 16 amino acids. The junction had 5 bases not matched to a gene; V was cut back by 5 bases and J by 4 bases. Here the CDR3 DNA reads TGTGCCAGCAGTCTGGGACTAGCGGGATCATACAATGAGCAGTTCTTC. Encoded protein: CASSLGLAGSYNEQFF.

This clonotype was seen a handful of times. The V gene is TRBV25-1, the J gene TRBJ2-5; D ambiguous. The CDR3 runs 14 residues. Deletions cut 1 base from V and 5 bases from J, with 11 bases between. From germline, CDR1 is MGHDK and CDR2 SYGVNS. The CDR3 loop is CASSESDTRETQYF. The DNA for the CDR3 is TGTGCCAGCAGTGAATCTGATACAAGGGAGACCCAGTACTTC.

This clonotype occurred a few times. The CDR3 DNA follows: TGCGCCAGCAGCCCGGCCGGGACAGCGAAAGAGACCCAGTACTTC. It specifies CASSPAGTAKETQYF. The chain couples TRBV4-1 to TRBJ2-5, with 7 positions matching TRBD1. The CDR3 is 15 residues long. Looked up from germline, CDR1 is MGHRA and CDR2 is YSYEKL. The J segment lost 3 bases and the V segment lost 4 bases, leaving 8 bases of the junction unmatched.

The chain employs TRBV6-2 or TRBV6-3 and TRBJ1-5; D ambiguous. V shed 1 base and J shed 5 bases, with 6 bases lying between them. The CDR3 has 13 residues. Looked up from germline, CDR1 is MNHEY and CDR2 is SVGEGT. CDR3: CASSYFTDQPQHF. The CDR3 DNA reads as TGTGCCAGCAGTTACTTTACGGATCAGCCCCAGCATTTT.

The chain combines TRBV11-1 with TRBJ2-7, with 8 positions matching TRBD1. The J segment lost 2 bases and the V segment lost 0 bases, leaving 6 bases of the junction unmatched. Germline CDR1 is SGHAT and CDR2 is FQDESV (reference sequence). The CDR3 loop spans 16 amino acids. The CDR3 DNA reads TGTGCCAGCAGCTTAGCGCTGGGACAGGTAGCCTACGAGCAGTACTTC. The encoded protein is CASSLALGQVAYEQYF.

The rearrangement uses TRBV24-1 and TRBJ2-5; 9 nucleotides align to TRBD1. V shed 3 bases, J shed 5 bases, and the junction held 9 bases outside the gene matches. This CDR3 has 16 residues. Germline-derived CDR1 and CDR2 are KGHDR and SFDVKD. CDR3 nucleotide sequence: TGTGCCACCAGTGATGCCCGGACAGGGGTAGCGGAGACCCAGTACTTC. The encoded protein is CATSDARTGVAETQYF.

The chain employs TRBV12-3 or TRBV12-4 and TRBJ2-5, with 12 bases aligning to TRBD2. The J call is doubtful: the DNA matches TRBJ2-7 better. This CDR3 contains 15 residues. This CDR3 reads CASSFQRLAGDEQYF. The DNA for the CDR3 is TGTGCCAGCAGCTTCCAGCGACTAGCGGGAGACGAGCAGTACTTC.

The chain has TRBV27 and TRBJ2-1; 14 nucleotides match TRBD2. This CDR3 spans 18 amino acids. V lost 2 bases, J lost 6 bases, and 9 bases stayed unmatched. CDR1 is MNHEY, CDR2 SMNVEV, per germline (reference sequence). The CDR3, as DNA: TGTGCCAGCAGTTTAGATAACCCGGGACTAGCGGGAGCCAATGAGCAGTTCTTC. Protein sequence: CASSLDNPGLAGANEQFF.

This clonotype has a count of ten or more. The chain uses TRBV6-6 and TRBJ2-4; unclear D gene. Germline CDR1 and CDR2: MNHNY and SVGAGI (reference sequence). This CDR3 is 17 amino acids long. V lost 7 bases, J lost 0 bases, and 19 bases lay in between. The CDR3, as DNA: TGTGCCAGCACCAAAAGTGATAACGAGATAGCCAAAAACATTCAGTACTTC. Amino acid sequence: CASTKSDNEIAKNIQYF.

This clonotype was observed a few times. The CDR3 region is CSARDFVQGEQYF. CDR3 nucleotides: TGCAGTGCTAGAGATTTTGTGCAGGGAGAGCAGTACTTC. The chain couples TRBV20-1 to TRBJ2-7; maybe TRBD1 (5 bases). Germline loops: CDR1 DFQATT, CDR2 SNEGSKA (reference sequence). The V gene lost 0 bases and the J gene lost 7 bases, with 13 bases spanning the gap. The CDR3 length is 13 residues.

The V gene is TRBV5-4, the J gene TRBJ1-2, with D unresolved. CDR3 length: 16 amino acids. V was shortened by 2 bases and J by 1 base, with 15 bases between the two germline ends. The germline gives CDR1 SGHNT, CDR2 YYREEE (reference sequence). The CDR3: CASSFAGSRVNYGYTF. The CDR3, as DNA: TGTGCCAGCAGCTTTGCGGGATCTAGGGTTAACTATGGCTACACCTTC.

The V and J genes are TRBV20-1 and TRBJ2-1, with D possibly matching TRBD2 (6 bases). This CDR3 comprises 12 residues. CDR1 is DFQATT and CDR2 is SNEGSKA in the germline V gene (reference sequence). Trimming pared 4 bases from V and 9 bases from J, leaving 13 bases between. This CDR3 reads CSATLRRGEQFF. The CDR3 nucleotides read TGCAGTGCTACATTGAGGAGGGGTGAGCAGTTCTTC.